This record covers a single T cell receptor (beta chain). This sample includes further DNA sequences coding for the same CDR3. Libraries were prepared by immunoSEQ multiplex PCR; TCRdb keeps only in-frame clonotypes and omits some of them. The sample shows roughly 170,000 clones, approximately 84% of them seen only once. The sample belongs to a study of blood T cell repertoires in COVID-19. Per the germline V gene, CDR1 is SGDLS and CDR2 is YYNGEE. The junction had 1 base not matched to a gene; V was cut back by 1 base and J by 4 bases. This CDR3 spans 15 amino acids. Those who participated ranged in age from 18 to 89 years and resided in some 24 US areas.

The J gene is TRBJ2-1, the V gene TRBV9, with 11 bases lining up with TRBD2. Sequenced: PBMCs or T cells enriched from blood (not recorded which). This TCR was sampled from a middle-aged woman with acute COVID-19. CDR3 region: CASSVRTSGYNEQFF. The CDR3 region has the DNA TGTGCCAGCAGCGTAAGGACTAGCGGGTACAATGAGCAGTTCTTC.